The 14 T cell receptor beta chains listed next were all sequenced from one sample in a study of blood T cell repertoires in COVID-19. The data were produced by immunoSEQ multiplex PCR, yet TCRdb's version contains in-frame clones alone and is incomplete. The sample lists under 350,000 clones, around nine tenths occurring once. Source material: peripheral blood. All receptors derive from a man in his forties with acute or convalescent COVID-19.

The chain is built from TRBV7-2 and TRBJ1-2, with D possibly being TRBD1 (6 bases). The CDR3 runs 14 residues. Germline CDR1 reads SGHTA; CDR2 reads FQGNSA. The V end lost 5 bases, the J end lost 3 bases, and 13 bases lay between the germline ends. CDR3 coding DNA: TGTGCCAGCAGCCCCCGCGGGGGGCACTATGGCTACACCTTC. Encoded protein: CASSPRGGHYGYTF.

The chain uses TRBV19 and TRBJ2-6, with D possibly being TRBD1 (5 bases). Germline V lookup: CDR1 LNHDA, CDR2 SQIVND (reference sequence). CDR3 length: 17 residues. Trimming took off 3 bases at V and 1 base at J, with 13 bases between the two ends. CDR3 nucleotide sequence: TGTGCCAGTAGTATGGTGGGGCTGAGGTCTGGGGCCAACGTCCTGACTTTC. It encodes CASSMVGLRSGANVLTF.

This rearrangement joins TRBV11-2 to TRBJ2-1; TRBD2 agrees at 8 bases. The CDR3 is made up of 14 amino acids. Trimming removed 2 bases from V and 9 bases from J; junction bases left unmatched: 6. Germline values: CDR1 SGHAT, CDR2 FQNNGV. In DNA, the CDR3 is TGTGCCAGCAGCTTAACGGGGGGGCTTGGTGAGCAGTTCTTC. Translated: CASSLTGGLGEQFF.

The CDR3: CATSDTGNQPQHF. The CDR3, as DNA: TGTGCCACCAGTGACACAGGGAACCAGCCCCAGCATTTT. The chain links TRBV24-1 to TRBJ1-5; possible D gene TRBD1, 6 bases. Germline V gene sequence: CDR1 KGHDR, CDR2 SFDVKD. This CDR3 comprises 13 residues. The V end lost 4 bases, the J end lost 7 bases, and 10 bases lay between the germline ends.

V usage is TRBV28 and J usage is TRBJ2-1, with TRBD1 matching over 10 bases. V shed 8 bases, J shed 5 bases, and the junction held 12 bases outside the gene matches. The CDR3 is 16 residues long. The germline V gene has CDR1 MDHEN and CDR2 SYDVKM. The CDR3 here is CASHAVLGTGDNEQFF. CDR3 in DNA: TGTGCCAGCCACGCTGTGCTCGGGACAGGGGACAATGAGCAGTTCTTC.

The CDR3 sequence: CASSRSTGPGELFF. In DNA, the CDR3 is TGTGCCAGCAGCCGTAGTACAGGGCCTGGGGAACTGTTTTTT. The chain employs TRBV27 and TRBJ1-4; TRBD1 might be the D (6 bases). In germline, CDR1 is MNHEY, CDR2 SMNVEV (reference sequence). V was trimmed by 6 bases and J by 12 bases, leaving 20 bases between them. The CDR3 is made up of 14 amino acids.

The J gene is TRBJ1-1, the V gene TRBV6-1; maybe TRBD1 (6 bases). The V gene lost 3 bases and the J gene lost 11 bases, with 13 bases spanning the gap. This CDR3 is built from 12 residues. The germline gives CDR1 MNHNS, CDR2 SASEGT. For the CDR3, the DNA is TGTGCCAGCAGTGATCTGGGGGCTGGGGCTTTCTTT. This translates into CASSDLGAGAFF.

Only one count was recorded for this clone. The rearrangement uses TRBV5-8 and TRBJ1-1; D is unclear. Germline CDR1 is SGHTS and CDR2 is YDEGEE. This CDR3 is 14 amino acids long. V was shortened by 7 bases and J by 2 bases, with 15 bases between the two germline ends. The CDR3, as DNA: TGTGCCAGCCTTCCAAGGGAGCGTAACACTGAAGCTTTCTTT. Residues: CASLPRERNTEAFF.

CDR3 sequence reads: CASSLGGTGSGNTIYF. For the CDR3, the DNA is TGTGCCAGCAGCTTAGGGGGGACAGGCTCTGGAAACACCATATATTTT. The genes are TRBV7-2 and TRBJ1-3, with 8 bases lining up with TRBD1. Germline-derived CDR1 and CDR2 are SGHTA and FQGNSA. With V trimmed by 1 base and J by 0 bases, 2 bases remained unmatched. The CDR3 covers 16 residues.

The V gene is TRBV14, the J gene TRBJ1-2, with D unclear. The germline V gene encodes CDR1 SGHDN and CDR2 FVKESK. Trimming shortened V by 3 bases and J by 0 bases, and 8 bases separated the two germline ends. There are 14 residues in the CDR3. In nucleotides, the CDR3 is TGTGCCAGCAGCCAGCCGGGTCCTAACTATGGCTACACCTTC. It is translated as CASSQPGPNYGYTF. Looking up the rest from reference TRBV14 and TRBJ1-2 gives the full variable domain: EAGVTQFPSHSVIEKGQTVTLRCDPISGHDNLYWYRRVMGKEIKFLLHFVKESKQDESGMPNNRFLAERTGGTYSTLKVQPAELEDSGVYFCASSQPGPNYGYTFGSGTRLTVV.

The chain links TRBV21-1 to TRBJ2-1; TRBD1 reflects the table's D call only, with no check against the DNA. TRBV21-1 is listed as a pseudogene. The CDR3 extends over 16 amino acids. CDR3 amino acids: CASSRKGGRSYNEQFF. CDR3 nucleotide sequence: TGTGCCAGCAGCAGAAAAGGGGGCAGGTCCTACAATGAGCAGTTCTTC.

The chain carries TRBV6-5 and TRBJ1-1; D ambiguous. Germline CDR1 and CDR2: MNHEY and SVGAGI. This CDR3 has 14 residues. Trimming removed 7 bases from V and 5 bases from J, with 17 bases in between. CDR3 region: CASKREGGRTEAFF. CDR3 nucleotide sequence: TGTGCCAGCAAACGGGAAGGAGGCCGGACTGAAGCTTTCTTT.

The V gene is TRBV28, the J gene TRBJ2-1; perhaps TRBD2 as D (6 bases). Trimming removed 7 bases at V and 1 base at J, with 11 bases between. CDR3 size: 14 residues. Germline values: CDR1 MDHEN, CDR2 SYDVKM. Here the CDR3 DNA reads TGTGCCAGCAAAGGGAGGCCTTCCTACAATGAGCAGTTCTTC. It codes for CASKGRPSYNEQFF. Full variable domain (missing parts from reference TRBV28 and TRBJ2-1): DVKVTQSSRYLVKRTGEKVFLECVQDMDHENMFWYRQDPGLGLRLIYFSYDVKMKEKGDIPEGYSVSREKKERFSLILESASTNQTSMYLCASKGRPSYNEQFFGPGTRLTVL.

The V call is TRBV15, the J call TRBJ2-7, with 10 bases matching TRBD1. CDR1 is LNHNV, CDR2 YYDKDF, per germline (reference sequence). The CDR3 runs to 15 residues. V shed 8 bases and J 0 bases; nucleotides not matched to a gene: 7. CDR3 protein: CATQERDRGSYEQYF. The CDR3 nucleotides read TGTGCCACCCAGGAGCGGGACAGGGGCTCCTACGAGCAGTACTTC.